The following is a T cell receptor beta chain sequence with its context. The antigen is unknown. The CDR3 spans 14 residues. V was clipped by 0 bases and J by 4 bases, with 5 bases between them. Germline V gene lookup returns CDR1 SGHRS and CDR2 YFSETQ. The data belong to a study of T cell responses to AZD1222 COVID-19 vaccine. Study results and caveats: Mostly white British, mostly female donors; authors suggested clonal diversity may be underestimated. Sampled repertoires all dated from after the peak T cell response. Reports indicate that nearly half of spike-specific TCRs are directed at unmutated variant regions.

Profiled with immunoSEQ multiplex PCR; TCRdb holds only in-frame clones, not every one. The repertoire has some 150,000 clones, approximately 94% of them found once; the top ten carry about 1.9%. The chain couples TRBV5-1 to TRBJ1-6; D ambiguous. The sample in question was peripheral blood, obtained on day 0 of AZD1222 vaccination. The sequence was obtained from an adult in good health. The CDR3 nucleotides are TGCGCCAGCAGCTTGGGGGAATATAATTCACCCCTCCACTTT. Its translation is CASSLGEYNSPLHF. The full variable domain, with the rest looked up from reference TRBV5-1 and TRBJ1-6, is KAGVTQTPRYLIKTRGQQVTLSCSPISGHRSVSWYQQTPGQGLQFLFEYFSETQRNKGNFPGRFSGRQFSNSRSEMNVSTLELGDSALYLCASSLGEYNSPLHFGNGTRLTVT.